What follows describes a single T cell receptor beta chain. Original analysis: Researchers report that nucleated cell counts were estimated from reference gene primer amplification. Here immunoSEQ multiplex PCR was the method, and the copy in TCRdb shows in-frame clones only, minus some. Clonal size and the V and J genes are those of that table, whereas D and trimming came from the DNA. Among 60,000 to 65,000 clones listed, 80% to 85% were seen once. The record originates from a study of blood T cell repertoires in COVID-19. The overall study: There were acute and convalescent COVID-19 samples, and they came from the United States, Italy and Spain. T cells, B-cell-depleted T cells, or PBMCs supplied cDNA or gDNA.

Patients in Seattle were enrolled during active infection, then followed longitudinally. Per germline, CDR1 SEHNR and CDR2 FQNEAQ (reference sequence). This CDR3 comprises 14 residues. Deletions cut 1 base from V and 5 bases from J, with 11 bases between. Source material: peripheral blood. The origin of this receptor is a man aged 60 to 75 with COVID-19, enrolled during active disease. The rearrangement links TRBV7-9 to TRBJ2-5; tentatively, D is TRBD1 (5 bases). The CDR3 protein is CASSLGGVGETQYF. The CDR3 DNA is TGTGCCAGCAGCTTAGGGGGCGTGGGGGAGACCCAGTACTTC.